Following are 24 T cell receptor beta chains from one sample sequenced in a study of response to subunit inactivated influenza vaccine. Via MiXCR, TCRdb re-called the RT-PCR reads, giving one row per CDR3 protein. The table lists about 800,000 distinct CDR3 sequences, about 20% of them singletons. The sample consisted of PBMCs from blood, taken 4 to 6 days after vaccination. Receptors originate from a man aged 45-65 years who received an inactivated influenza vaccine.

The rearrangement joins TRBV27 to TRBJ2-7; D might be TRBD2 (6 bases). This CDR3 region has 13 residues. Germline CDR1 is MNHEY and CDR2 is SMNVEV (reference sequence). V lost 8 bases to trimming and J lost 0 bases, with 11 bases between them. Written as DNA, the CDR3 is TGTGCCAGCGCTCGGGGGAGCTCCTACGAGCAGTACTTC. Translated, it gives CASARGSSYEQYF.

This clonotype has a handful of counts. The chain uses TRBV28 and TRBJ1-2; no reliable D call. The CDR3 extends over 14 amino acids. Germline V gene sequence: CDR1 MDHEN, CDR2 SYDVKM. V gave up 6 bases and J gave up 0 bases, with 11 bases separating them. The CDR3 loop is CASRTVATNYGYTF. In DNA, the CDR3 is TGTGCCAGCAGGACGGTGGCTACTAACTATGGCTACACCTTC.

This sequence joins TRBV20-1 and TRBJ2-7, with D perhaps matching TRBD2 (5 bases). This CDR3 is 14 amino acids long. Trimming took 5 bases from V and 4 from J, leaving 18 bases between them. Germline values: CDR1 DFQATT, CDR2 SNEGSKA (reference sequence). DNA of the CDR3: TGCAGTGCTCATGTCACGGGGTCGGGATACGAGCAGTACTTC. Translating gives CSAHVTGSGYEQYF.

This clonotype was recorded a few times. V and J are TRBV7-9 and TRBJ1-1; tentatively, D is TRBD1 (6 bases). The CDR3 has 16 residues. The V end was cut by 5 bases, the J end by 3 bases, with 19 bases between. CDR1 is SEHNR, CDR2 FQNEAQ, per germline (reference sequence). CDR3 residues: CASSIPRGRTDTEAFF. The CDR3 region has the DNA TGTGCCAGCAGCATCCCCCGGGGCAGGACAGACACTGAAGCTTTCTTT.

The V call is TRBV20-1, the J call TRBJ2-3, with TRBD2 matching 7 bases. The CDR3 totals 16 residues. CDR1 and CDR2 (germline): DFQATT, SNEGSKA (reference sequence). The trim removed 1 base at V and 3 bases at J, leaving 10 bases unmatched. CDR3 residues: CSARGLAGVITDTQYF. The CDR3 bases are TGCAGTGCTAGAGGCCTCGCGGGAGTCATAACAGATACGCAGTATTTT.

This clonotype showed up just a few times. The chain uses TRBV5-1 and TRBJ2-7; D is perhaps TRBD1 (6 bases). The V and J ends lost 6 bases and 2 bases respectively, with 12 bases between them. The CDR3 has 13 amino acids. Germline V gene data show CDR1 as SGHRS and CDR2 as YFSETQ. In nucleotides, the CDR3 is TGCGCCAGCACTCGGGACACCACCTACGAGCAGTACTTC. It translates to CASTRDTTYEQYF.

The chain uses TRBV18 and TRBJ2-5, with D perhaps being TRBD1 or TRBD2 (6 bases each). V was clipped by 6 bases and J by 5 bases, with 16 bases between them. The CDR3 sequence is 14 residues long. Germline CDR1 reads KGHSH; CDR2 reads LQKENI. CDR3 in DNA: TGTGCCAGCTCGCGGGACACTGGCTCGGAGACCCAGTACTTC. Amino acids: CASSRDTGSETQYF.

The rearrangement links TRBV21-1 to TRBJ2-7; the table gives TRBD2 as D, unverified against the DNA. TRBV21-1 is a documented pseudogene. The CDR3 runs to 16 residues. The CDR3 DNA sequence: TGTGCCAGCAGCAAAGGGACTAGCGGAATTTTCTACGAGCAGTACTTC. Translated: CASSKGTSGIFYEQYF.

This clonotype was seen ten or more times. The V gene is TRBV7-9, the J gene TRBJ2-3, with D possibly TRBD2 on 5 matching bases. The ends were cut back, 3 bases at V and 4 bases at J, with 8 bases in the middle. In germline, CDR1 is SEHNR, CDR2 FQNEAQ (reference sequence). This CDR3 is built from 13 residues. CDR3 sequence reads: CASSFRGADTQYF. In nucleotides, the CDR3 is TGTGCCAGCAGCTTCCGGGGTGCAGATACGCAGTATTTT.

This clonotype was counted only a few times. The chain joins TRBV7-8 to TRBJ2-7; D is unclear. The CDR3 is made up of 13 amino acids. V was trimmed by 7 bases and J by 2 bases, leaving 12 bases between them. Looked up from germline, CDR1 is SGHVS and CDR2 is FQNEAQ. This chain's CDR3 is CASTNDVPYEQYF. The CDR3 DNA reads TGTGCCAGCACCAACGACGTTCCCTACGAGCAGTACTTC. The whole variable domain, remainder taken from reference TRBV7-8 and TRBJ2-7, is GAGVSQSPRYKVAKRGQDVALRCDPISGHVSLFWYQQALGQGPEFLTYFQNEAQLDKSGLPSDRFFAERPEGSVSTLKIQRTQQEDSAVYLCASTNDVPYEQYFGPGTRLTVT.

This clonotype was seen more than once but under ten times. This chain links TRBV12-3 or TRBV12-4 with TRBJ2-7, with D possibly being TRBD1 (5 bases). The CDR3 sequence is 12 residues long. Between the trimmed V and J ends, which lost 9 bases and 3 bases, there was a span of 12 bases. The CDR3 DNA follows: TGTGCCAGTGGGGCCCGGAGCTACGAGCAGTACTTC. Translated, it gives CASGARSYEQYF.

The CDR3: CASRPTGTSNEQFF. CDR3 in DNA: TGTGCCAGCAGGCCCACCGGGACCAGCAATGAGCAGTTCTTC. The gene calls are TRBV6-1 and TRBJ2-1; D may correspond to TRBD1 or TRBD2 (5 bases each). V was cut by 6 bases and J by 6 bases, with 15 bases left in between. The V gene's germline CDR1 is MNHNS and CDR2 SASEGT. The CDR3 has 14 amino acids.

This clonotype was seen a few times. The chain links TRBV29-1 to TRBJ1-1; a possible D gene is TRBD1 (6 bases). CDR3 length: 14 amino acids. Germline assignment: CDR1 SQVTM and CDR2 ANQGSEA. V lost 7 bases and J lost 0, with 15 bases in between. The CDR3 protein is CSGRYGGLNTEAFF. The CDR3 region has the DNA TGCAGCGGTCGGTACGGGGGCCTGAACACTGAAGCTTTCTTT.

This chain uses TRBV4-1 with TRBJ1-2, with TRBD1 identical over 7 bases. The CDR3 totals 13 residues. Germline V gene sequence: CDR1 MGHRA, CDR2 YSYEKL. V lost 2 bases and J lost 3; bases outside the gene matches: 0. CDR3 in DNA: TGCGCCAGCAGCCAACAGGGGGACTATGGCTACACCTTC. It encodes CASSQQGDYGYTF.

This clonotype was recorded a few times. The chain uses TRBV9 and TRBJ2-1; D gene uncertain. Germline CDR1 SGDLS, CDR2 YYNGEE. V was clipped by 0 bases and J by 6 bases, with 7 bases between them. The CDR3 extends over 13 amino acids. The CDR3 sequence: CASSVGVSNEQFF. The CDR3 DNA reads as TGTGCCAGCAGCGTAGGGGTCAGCAATGAGCAGTTCTTC.

This clonotype was seen at least ten times. V is TRBV11-3 and J is TRBJ2-3; TRBD2 is a possible D gene (5 bases). The CDR3 runs 15 residues. Per germline, CDR1 SGHNT and CDR2 YENEEA. V was trimmed by 3 bases and J by 4 bases, leaving 14 bases between them. CDR3 in amino acids: CASSFTPGDADTQYF. CDR3 nucleotide sequence: TGTGCCAGCAGCTTTACCCCCGGGGATGCAGATACGCAGTATTTT.

The V and J genes are TRBV20-1 and TRBJ2-1, with TRBD2 identical over 8 bases. The trim removed 4 bases at V and 0 bases at J, leaving 5 bases unmatched. This CDR3 comprises 15 residues. CDR1 DFQATT and CDR2 SNEGSKA come from the germline V gene (reference sequence). CDR3 coding DNA: TGCAGTGCTACTACTAGCGGCTTCTCCTACAATGAGCAGTTCTTC. It specifies CSATTSGFSYNEQFF.

V is TRBV6-5 and J is TRBJ1-1; D might be TRBD1 (6 bases). Germline loops: CDR1 MNHEY, CDR2 SVGAGI. The length of the CDR3 is 14 residues. V was cut by 6 bases and J by 1 base, with 12 bases left in between. CDR3 loop: CASRRQASNTEAFF. For the CDR3, the DNA is TGTGCCAGCAGGCGACAGGCCTCGAACACTGAAGCTTTCTTT.

This clonotype appeared a few times. The chain couples TRBV7-9 to TRBJ2-1; D possibly matches TRBD1 or TRBD2 (5 bases each). The CDR3 consists of 13 residues. From germline, CDR1 is SEHNR and CDR2 FQNEAQ (reference sequence). The V and J ends lost 8 bases and 6 bases respectively, with 14 bases between them. The CDR3 region is CASPISGSNEQFF. The CDR3 nucleotides read TGTGCCAGCCCTATTTCAGGGAGCAATGAGCAGTTCTTC.

This chain connects TRBV24-1 to TRBJ2-3, with D possibly being TRBD2 (8 bases). The germline V gene encodes CDR1 KGHDR and CDR2 SFDVKD. The ends were cut back, 4 bases at V and 8 bases at J, with 27 bases in the middle. The CDR3 is made up of 18 amino acids. Here the CDR3 DNA reads TGTGCCACCAGTGAGCCCACAGGGGCGGGAGGTATCCGCGGTACGCAGTATTTT. Amino acid sequence: CATSEPTGAGGIRGTQYF.

In this sample, this clonotype turned up a few times. V usage is TRBV11-2 and J usage is TRBJ1-2; D remains ambiguous. V was cut by 5 bases and J by 0 bases, with 13 bases left in between. The CDR3 consists of 15 residues. CDR1 is SGHAT, CDR2 FQNNGV, per germline. CDR3 sequence: CASSRAGNPNYGYTF. CDR3 DNA sequence: TGTGCCAGCAGCCGCGCTGGGAATCCTAACTATGGCTACACCTTC.

The rearrangement uses TRBV7-2 and TRBJ1-3; 7 bases align to TRBD1. The CDR3 covers 13 residues. Germline CDR1 SGHTA, CDR2 FQGNSA. J was trimmed by 6 bases and V by 5 bases; bases with no gene match: 4. CDR3 nucleotide sequence: TGTGCCAGCAGCATGGGACAGAAAAACACCATATATTTT. It specifies CASSMGQKNTIYF. Full variable domain (rest looked up from reference TRBV7-2 and TRBJ1-3): GAGVSQSPSNKVTEKGKDVELRCDPISGHTALYWYRQSLGQGLEFLIYFQGNSAPDKSGLPSDRFSAERTGGSVSTLTIQRTQQEDSAVYLCASSMGQKNTIYFGEGSWLTVV.

This clonotype was counted only a few times. The chain uses TRBV28 and TRBJ2-7; TRBD1 matches 9 bases. CDR1 MDHEN and CDR2 SYDVKM come from the germline V gene. This CDR3 contains 14 residues. J lost 5 bases, V lost 3 bases, and 5 bases had no gene match. CDR3 DNA: TGTGCCAGCAGTTTGGGGGACAGGGACCACGAGCAGTACTTC. Translating it yields CASSLGDRDHEQYF.

The chain couples TRBV18 to TRBJ2-2, with 7 bases that match TRBD1. Germline V lookup: CDR1 KGHSH, CDR2 LQKENI. This CDR3 comprises 15 residues. The trim removed 2 bases at V and 3 bases at J, leaving 3 bases unmatched. The CDR3 spells CASSPWQGDTGELFF. CDR3 DNA sequence: TGTGCCAGCTCACCATGGCAGGGGGACACCGGGGAGCTGTTTTTT.